This TCR beta chain was recorded in a study of blood T cell repertoires in COVID-19. Study-level background: Samples representing acute and convalescent COVID-19 were sourced from the United States, Italy and Spain.

Source study methods: Using reference gene primer amplification, nucleated cell counts were estimated. The table came from immunoSEQ multiplex PCR; TCRdb's copy has only in-frame clones and leaves some out. That table supplies the V and J calls and clone size; D and trimming were determined from the DNA. The sample holds 380,000 or so clones, roughly nine tenths seen once. With 6 bases removed from V and 0 bases from J, the gap between germline ends came to 9 bases. Germline CDR1 reads MNHEY; CDR2 reads SVGAGI. The CDR3 has 13 amino acids. Only one count was recorded for this clone. The material sequenced was peripheral blood. The rearrangement uses TRBV6-5 and TRBJ2-7, with D possibly matching TRBD1 (6 bases). The sequence was collected from a middle-aged man with acute or convalescent COVID-19. The CDR3 nucleotides are TGTGCCAGCAGGGACAGCAGCTCCTACGAGCAGTACTTC. Encoded protein: CASRDSSSYEQYF.